One and the same sample provided the 29 T cell receptor beta chains below, sequenced in a study of CD8+ T cells in alopecia areata. Treatment given: oral pan-JAK inhibitor, 5-10 mg twice daily. In each case, RNA was isolated and then reverse transcribed into cDNA as the sequencing template. Measured with immunoSEQ multiplex PCR; TCRdb has only the in-frame clones, and not every one. Of approximately 170,000 clones in the sample, about 60% were seen once. The sequences come from CD4+ T cells sorted from blood, collected at week 4, from a patient treated with tofacitinib. The receptors were sampled from a human donor with alopecia areata.

Remarks on this clone: This same CDR3 is encoded by further DNA sequences in the sample. The chain combines TRBV30 with TRBJ2-1; D is ambiguous. The CDR3 has 11 residues. Per germline, CDR1 GTSNPN and CDR2 SVGIG (reference sequence). V lost 0 bases and J lost 6, with 3 bases in between. CDR3 coding DNA: TGTGCCTGGAGTGTAGGCAATGAGCAGTTCTTC. Protein sequence: CAWSVGNEQFF.

The rearrangement joins TRBV15 to TRBJ2-7, with 8 bases fitting TRBD2. The CDR3 is made up of 16 amino acids. V lost 0 bases to trimming and J lost 2 bases; unmatched junction nucleotides: 6. Germline values: CDR1 LNHNV, CDR2 YYDKDF (reference sequence). CDR3 protein: CATSRDLGAGAYEQYF. CDR3 in DNA: TGTGCCACCAGCAGAGATCTTGGAGCGGGGGCCTACGAGCAGTACTTC.

The chain couples TRBV6-5 to TRBJ2-7, with 10 bases identical to TRBD1. Germline CDR1 MNHEY, CDR2 SVGAGI. CDR3 length: 14 amino acids. Trimming took 11 bases from V and 7 from J; bases not matched to a gene: 14. The DNA for the CDR3 is TGTGCCTCCTGGGACGACAGGGGGCCTGGGGAGCAGTACTTC. Translation gives CASWDDRGPGEQYF.

The V and J genes are TRBV30 and TRBJ1-2; D gene uncertain. The CDR3 has 13 amino acids. The germline CDR1 and CDR2 sequences are GTSNPN and SVGIG (reference sequence). The ends were cut back, 1 base at V and 5 bases at J, with 11 bases in the middle. CDR3 nucleotides: TGTGCCTGGAGTGATGGACGGGATTATGGCTACACCTTC. It yields the protein CAWSDGRDYGYTF.

In its sample, this clone was seen a few times. The chain couples TRBV7-2 to TRBJ2-2; D gene uncertain. Trimming removed 5 bases from V and 0 bases from J, with 10 bases in between. Looked up from germline, CDR1 is SGHTA and CDR2 is FQGNSA. This CDR3 has 15 residues. This CDR3 is CASSPPPTNTGELFF. In DNA, the CDR3 is TGTGCCAGCAGCCCGCCCCCTACGAACACCGGGGAGCTGTTTTTT.

With respect to this clone: The sample contains more than one DNA sequence encoding this CDR3. The J gene is TRBJ1-2, the V gene TRBV5-1, with a tentative D call TRBD1 (5 bases). CDR1 is SGHRS and CDR2 is YFSETQ in the germline V gene. This CDR3 comprises 13 residues. V was clipped by 0 bases and J by 6 bases, with 9 bases between them. CDR3 nucleotides: TGCGCCAGCAGCTTGGGGCAGGGAGATGGCTACACCTTC. It specifies CASSLGQGDGYTF.

The chain has TRBV29-1 and TRBJ2-3, with D tentatively TRBD1 (5 bases). The CDR3 length is 11 residues. Germline V gene sequence: CDR1 SQVTM, CDR2 ANQGSEA. V was clipped by 3 bases and J by 11 bases, with 12 bases between them. The CDR3 DNA reads as TGCAGCGTTGAGCAACAGGTGAAGCAGTATTTT. As protein: CSVEQQVKQYF.

In DNA form, the CDR3 reads TGCGCCAGCAGCTTGACAGGGGGCGCGAGCTCCTACAATGAGCAGTTCTTC. Translating gives CASSLTGGASSYNEQFF. The chain combines TRBV5-1 with TRBJ2-1; 9 bases align to TRBD1. V trimming: 1 base; J trimming: 0 bases; junction bases outside the gene matches: 5. The CDR3 loop spans 17 amino acids. Germline loops: CDR1 SGHRS, CDR2 YFSETQ. The complete variable domain, with remaining parts taken from reference TRBV5-1 and TRBJ2-1, reads KAGVTQTPRYLIKTRGQQVTLSCSPISGHRSVSWYQQTPGQGLQFLFEYFSETQRNKGNFPGRFSGRQFSNSRSEMNVSTLELGDSALYLCASSLTGGASSYNEQFFGPGTRLTVL.

The rearrangement uses TRBV30 and TRBJ2-4; 9 bases are a match to TRBD2. The V and J ends lost 0 bases and 13 bases, in that order; junction bases with no gene match: 10. Germline values: CDR1 GTSNPN, CDR2 SVGIG (reference sequence). The CDR3 runs 14 residues. CDR3 sequence: CAWSVSSGGRRQYF. In DNA, the CDR3 is TGTGCCTGGAGTGTATCCAGCGGGGGGCGCCGGCAGTACTTC. Complete variable domain (other parts from reference TRBV30 and TRBJ2-4): SQTIHQWPATLVQPVGSPLSLECTVEGTSNPNLYWYRQAAGRGLQLLFYSVGIGQISSEVPQNLSASRPQDRQFILSSKKLLLSDSGFYLCAWSVSSGGRRQYFGAGTRLSVL.

The rearrangement uses TRBV19 and TRBJ2-5; D unresolved. Germline V gene lookup returns CDR1 LNHDA and CDR2 SQIVND (reference sequence). V was cut by 7 bases and J by 4 bases, with 28 bases left in between. This CDR3 comprises 18 residues. DNA for the CDR3: TGTGCCAGTACACCCATATTTCAAACGGTAGATCCGCGAGAGACCCAGTACTTC. It is translated as CASTPIFQTVDPRETQYF.

The genes are TRBV30 and TRBJ2-5, with a tentative D call TRBD2 (5 bases). Germline V gene data show CDR1 as GTSNPN and CDR2 as SVGIG (reference sequence). The CDR3 is 14 residues long. Trimming removed 3 bases at V and 4 bases at J, with 15 bases between. The CDR3 loop reads CAWRPLGAAETQYF. CDR3 nucleotides: TGTGCCTGGAGACCCCTGGGAGCGGCAGAGACCCAGTACTTC.

This clone has more than one count but fewer than ten. V usage is TRBV5-6 and J usage is TRBJ2-1, with a weak D call TRBD1 (6 bases). V lost 0 bases and J 6 bases, leaving 25 bases between the germline ends. The CDR3 is 19 residues long. Germline-derived CDR1 and CDR2 are SGHDT and YYEEEE. CDR3 sequence: CASSLALVGTQSWGNEQFF. CDR3 bases: TGTGCCAGCAGCTTGGCCCTGGTGGGGACACAGAGCTGGGGCAATGAGCAGTTCTTC. The variable domain in full, with the rest retrieved from reference TRBV5-6 and TRBJ2-1, is DAGVTQSPTHLIKTRGQQVTLRCSPKSGHDTVSWYQQALGQGPQFIFQYYEEEERQRGNFPDRFSGHQFPNYSSELNVNALLLGDSALYLCASSLALVGTQSWGNEQFFGPGTRLTVL.

The rearrangement uses TRBV29-1 and TRBJ2-3; D remains ambiguous. Trimming took off 4 bases at V and 6 bases at J, with 17 bases between the two ends. The CDR3 contains 14 residues. Germline loops: CDR1 SQVTM, CDR2 ANQGSEA. Written as DNA, the CDR3 is TGCAGCGTTGTGGTCGCCATATACGAGGATACGCAGTATTTT. Translated, it gives CSVVVAIYEDTQYF.

Many counts were recorded for this clone. The chain uses TRBV4-3 and TRBJ2-3; a possible D gene is TRBD2 (5 bases). Germline V lookup: CDR1 LGHNA, CDR2 YSLEER. Trimming removed 1 base at V and 3 bases at J, with 11 bases between. The CDR3 covers 15 residues. The CDR3 here is CASSQVAGHTDTQYF. CDR3 nucleotides: TGCGCCAGCAGCCAAGTCGCGGGTCATACAGATACGCAGTATTTT.

This clone has just a few counts. The chain links TRBV5-1 to TRBJ2-1, with D unclear. Germline loops: CDR1 SGHRS, CDR2 YFSETQ. This CDR3 region has 15 residues. V lost 4 bases to trimming and J lost 0 bases, with 11 bases between them. Here the CDR3 DNA reads TGCGCCAGCAGCCCGGCCTACAGCTCCTACAATGAGCAGTTCTTC. The encoded protein is CASSPAYSSYNEQFF.

This chain connects TRBV27 to TRBJ1-1; TRBD1 might be the D (6 bases). The CDR3 is made up of 15 amino acids. V was shortened by 6 bases and J by 3 bases, with 17 bases between the two germline ends. Germline V lookup: CDR1 MNHEY, CDR2 SMNVEV (reference sequence). CDR3 coding DNA: TGTGCCAGCAGCCGTGTACAGGGCCGGTACACTGAAGCTTTCTTT. This gives the protein CASSRVQGRYTEAFF.

The chain recombines TRBV30 with TRBJ2-3, with TRBD2 matching 7 bases. CDR1 GTSNPN and CDR2 SVGIG come from the germline V gene (reference sequence). CDR3 length: 14 amino acids. The J segment lost 2 bases and the V segment lost 0 bases, leaving 2 bases of the junction unmatched. Here the CDR3 reads CAWSVAGPTDTQYF. The CDR3 DNA sequence: TGTGCCTGGAGTGTAGCGGGACCCACAGATACGCAGTATTTT. Supplemented by reference TRBV30 and TRBJ2-3, the full variable domain reads SQTIHQWPATLVQPVGSPLSLECTVEGTSNPNLYWYRQAAGRGLQLLFYSVGIGQISSEVPQNLSASRPQDRQFILSSKKLLLSDSGFYLCAWSVAGPTDTQYFGPGTRLTVL.

The chain has TRBV7-2 and TRBJ2-3; D gene uncertain. Germline CDR1 reads SGHTA; CDR2 reads FQGNSA. Trimming pared 1 base from V and 5 bases from J, leaving 10 bases between. This CDR3 is 14 amino acids long. CDR3 sequence reads: CASSLDLGRDTQYF. CDR3 bases: TGTGCCAGCAGCTTAGACTTAGGCCGAGATACGCAGTATTTT.

The chain recombines TRBV11-2 with TRBJ2-1, with TRBD2 matching 10 bases. Germline V CDR1 and CDR2: SGHAT, FQNNGV. The CDR3 runs 14 residues. J was trimmed by 6 bases and V by 5 bases; bases with no gene match: 4. This CDR3 is CASSQSGRANEQFF. In DNA, the CDR3 is TGTGCCAGCAGCCAAAGCGGGAGGGCCAATGAGCAGTTCTTC.

The chain combines TRBV29-1 with TRBJ2-3; no clear D. This CDR3 spans 12 amino acids. V was pared by 4 bases and J by 4 bases, with 9 bases between. Germline values: CDR1 SQVTM, CDR2 ANQGSEA. CDR3 nucleotide sequence: TGCAGCGTTGTCGCGGATTCAGATACGCAGTATTTT. It encodes CSVVADSDTQYF.

V gene TRBV5-1 combines with J gene TRBJ1-1, with D tentatively TRBD1 (5 bases). The CDR3 has 15 residues. The V end lost 3 bases, the J end lost 1 base, and 13 bases lay between the germline ends. Germline V gene lookup returns CDR1 SGHRS and CDR2 YFSETQ. CDR3 sequence (DNA): TGCGCCAGCAGCTCAGATGGAACAGGGAACACTGAAGCTTTCTTT. This translates into CASSSDGTGNTEAFF.

The rearrangement joins TRBV4-2 to TRBJ2-5; a weak D match, TRBD1 (6 bases). The V end lost 7 bases, the J end lost 2 bases, and 17 bases lay between the germline ends. Per germline, CDR1 LGHNA and CDR2 YNFKEQ. CDR3 length: 15 amino acids. This CDR3 reads CASNDPGHSQETQYF. The CDR3 DNA reads as TGTGCCAGCAACGATCCGGGACACTCTCAAGAGACCCAGTACTTC.

The CDR3 DNA is TGTGCCACCAGCAGAGATCGAGGAGGCCCCGGGGGTAGAGGTGGCACTGAAGCTTTCTTT. Protein sequence: CATSRDRGGPGGRGGTEAFF. The chain links TRBV15 to TRBJ1-1, with a weak D call TRBD1 (5 bases). The germline V gene has CDR1 LNHNV and CDR2 YYDKDF (reference sequence). Trimming pared 0 bases from V and 4 bases from J, leaving 27 bases between. This CDR3 contains 20 residues.

The genes are TRBV29-1 and TRBJ1-1; D gene unclear. The CDR3 has 12 residues. The V gene lost 4 bases and the J gene lost 4 bases, with 10 bases spanning the gap. Germline-derived CDR1 and CDR2 are SQVTM and ANQGSEA. The CDR3 DNA reads as TGCAGCGTTGCCCCGGCCCTCACTGAAGCTTTCTTT. Encoded protein: CSVAPALTEAFF.

In its sample, this clone was seen once. The chain couples TRBV5-4 to TRBJ2-7; TRBD2 aligns across 9 bases. From germline, CDR1 is SGHNT and CDR2 YYREEE (reference sequence). Unmatched junction bases numbered 10, after V lost 3 bases and J lost 3 bases. The CDR3 extends over 16 amino acids. Written as DNA, the CDR3 is TGTGCCAGCAGCTCGAAACTAGCGGGCAACCTCTACGAGCAGTACTTC. It codes for CASSSKLAGNLYEQYF.

The rearrangement joins TRBV7-9 to TRBJ2-7; 8 positions agree with TRBD2. Trimming took 5 bases from V and 0 from J; bases not matched to a gene: 6. The CDR3 spans 15 residues. Germline V lookup: CDR1 SEHNR, CDR2 FQNEAQ (reference sequence). CDR3 sequence: CASSPGGTSSYEQYF. CDR3 sequence (DNA): TGTGCCAGCAGCCCCGGAGGGACTAGCTCCTACGAGCAGTACTTC.

The CDR3 sequence is CASSWGLAQETQYF. The DNA of the CDR3 is TGCGCCAGCAGCTGGGGACTGGCCCAAGAGACCCAGTACTTC. The chain links TRBV5-1 to TRBJ2-5; maybe TRBD2 (6 bases). V lost 3 bases and J 1 base, leaving 10 bases between the germline ends. In germline, CDR1 is SGHRS, CDR2 YFSETQ. This CDR3 contains 14 residues.

There are a few counts of this clone. The chain has TRBV5-1 and TRBJ2-3; a weak D match, TRBD2 (7 bases). Germline V gene data show CDR1 as SGHRS and CDR2 as YFSETQ. The CDR3 spans 13 residues. V was shortened by 4 bases and J by 5 bases, with 11 bases between the two germline ends. The DNA for the CDR3 is TGCGCCAGCAGCCAGGGAGGGGGAGATACGCAGTATTTT. Translation: CASSQGGGDTQYF.

Only a few counts were recorded for this clone. The chain carries TRBV5-1 and TRBJ1-2; 9 positions agree with TRBD1. CDR1 SGHRS and CDR2 YFSETQ come from the germline V gene. Trimming took 3 bases from V and 3 from J; bases not matched to a gene: 6. The CDR3 has 15 residues. The CDR3, as DNA: TGCGCCAGCAGCTGGGGACAGGGAGTAGACTATGGCTACACCTTC. This encodes CASSWGQGVDYGYTF.